One sample yielded the 22 T cell receptor beta chains listed below, sequenced in a study of PD-1 blockade in classical Hodgkin lymphoma (dated by TCRdb to between 2020 and 2021). The protocol used for the library was the immunoSEQ multiplex PCR assay. TCRdb provides this immuneACCESS table in a form limited to in-frame rearrangements. Some clones are lacking; in checked studies, under half of them reflect an unresolved V gene, and why the rest are absent is not known. The sample yields some 150,000 clones; 78% were counted once. The ten most abundant clones make up approximately 9.6% of the sample. The intended sense of this specimen's time point label: cycle 2 day 1 (C2D1) of nivolumab. Every trial patient had relapsed after autologous stem cell transplantation, and cohorts A, B and C differed in prior brentuximab vedotin exposure. Sequenced here: peripheral blood mononuclear cells (PBMCs), sampled before the second cycle of nivolumab. All receptors come from a human donor with classical Hodgkin lymphoma.

The chain employs TRBV7-3 and TRBJ2-3; perhaps TRBD2 as D (6 bases). This CDR3 is built from 15 residues. V lost 3 bases, J lost 1 base, and 11 bases lay in between. Germline V gene data show CDR1 as SGHTA and CDR2 as FQGTGA. CDR3 sequence reads: CASSFSSARTDTQYF. In nucleotides, the CDR3 is TGTGCCAGCAGCTTCTCTAGCGCCCGCACAGATACGCAGTATTTT. Full variable domain (missing parts from reference TRBV7-3 and TRBJ2-3): GAGVSQTPSNKVTEKGKYVELRCDPISGHTALYWYRQSLGQGPEFLIYFQGTGAADDSGLPNDRFFAVRPEGSVSTLKIQRTERGDSAVYLCASSFSSARTDTQYFGPGTRLTVL.

The genes are TRBV4-3 and TRBJ2-7; 13 positions agree with TRBD2. The CDR3 contains 15 residues. The germline gives CDR1 LGHNA, CDR2 YSLEER. J was trimmed by 3 bases and V by 4 bases; bases with no gene match: 3. CDR3 sequence reads: CASSRGTSGNYEQYF. CDR3 DNA sequence: TGCGCCAGCAGCCGTGGGACTAGCGGGAACTACGAGCAGTACTTC.

The rearrangement links TRBV13 to TRBJ1-3, with D unresolved. V was cut by 3 bases and J by 7 bases, with 10 bases left in between. This CDR3 has 13 residues. Looked up from germline, CDR1 is PRHDT and CDR2 is FYEKMQ (reference sequence). CDR3 protein: CASSFSTGNTIYF. For the CDR3, the DNA is TGTGCCAGCAGCTTTTCCACCGGTAACACCATATATTTT.

The chain is built from TRBV2 and TRBJ1-5; the D is unclear. The V end lost 5 bases, the J end lost 10 bases, and 15 bases lay between the germline ends. The CDR3 has 13 residues. CDR1 and CDR2 from the germline V gene are SNHLY and FYNNEI. The CDR3 DNA reads as TGTGCCAGCAGTTACTCGACTTCGGGACCCCAGCATTTT. Residues: CASSYSTSGPQHF. Filled out from reference TRBV2 and TRBJ1-5, the complete variable domain reads EPEVTQTPSHQVTQMGQEVILRCVPISNHLYFYWYRQILGQKVEFLVSFYNNEISEKSEIFDDQFSVERPDGSNFTLKIRSTKLEDSAMYFCASSYSTSGPQHFGDGTRLSIL.

The chain joins TRBV6-5 to TRBJ1-2; D may be TRBD1 (6 bases). V shed 2 bases and J shed 3 bases, with 16 bases lying between them. Germline V gives CDR1 MNHEY, CDR2 SVGAGI. This CDR3 spans 16 amino acids. In DNA form, the CDR3 reads TGTGCCAGCAGTTACCACCTGGGGGGCCGTGACTATGGCTACACCTTC. Amino acids: CASSYHLGGRDYGYTF.

CDR3 protein: CASSYAMRGYGYTF. The CDR3, as DNA: TGTGCCAGCAGTTACGCCATGAGGGGCTATGGCTACACCTTC. This chain connects TRBV6-5 to TRBJ1-2; the D gene is possibly TRBD1 (5 bases). Between the trimmed V and J ends, which lost 2 bases and 4 bases, there was a span of 11 bases. This CDR3 is 14 amino acids long. Germline CDR1 reads MNHEY; CDR2 reads SVGAGI.

J is TRBJ1-1 and V is TRBV10-3; D may be TRBD1 (5 bases). The CDR3 runs 14 residues. From germline, CDR1 is ENHRY and CDR2 SYGVKD. The germline V and J ends were trimmed by 3 bases and 5 bases, with 13 bases remaining between them. The CDR3: CAISDYSRGTEAFF. CDR3 in DNA: TGTGCCATCAGTGATTACTCGCGGGGGACTGAAGCTTTCTTT.

The CDR3 region is CASSQDWRAGDGETQYF. The CDR3 nucleotides are TGTGCCAGCAGCCAAGATTGGCGGGCAGGGGATGGAGAGACCCAGTACTTC. The chain recombines TRBV7-9 with TRBJ2-5; D might be TRBD1 (6 bases). Germline loops: CDR1 SEHNR, CDR2 FQNEAQ (reference sequence). V lost 5 bases and J lost 4, with 23 bases in between. The CDR3 has 17 amino acids.

The chain carries TRBV27 and TRBJ2-3; 9 positions match TRBD1. There are 16 residues in the CDR3. The junction had 14 bases not matched to a gene; V was cut back by 7 bases and J by 6 bases. Germline V gene sequence: CDR1 MNHEY, CDR2 SMNVEV (reference sequence). CDR3 in amino acids: CASNGERDRALDTQYF. The CDR3 DNA is TGTGCCAGCAACGGTGAGAGGGACAGGGCCCTGGATACGCAGTATTTT.

This sequence joins TRBV29-1 and TRBJ2-7; the D gene is possibly TRBD2 (6 bases). The CDR3 is made up of 14 amino acids. Per the germline V gene, CDR1 is SQVTM and CDR2 is ANQGSEA. Trimming removed 4 bases from V and 0 bases from J, with 13 bases in between. For the CDR3, the DNA is TGCAGCGTTGGTTGGGGGACTGCCTCCTACGAGCAGTACTTC. Its translation is CSVGWGTASYEQYF.

J is TRBJ2-5 and V is TRBV5-1; a weak D match, TRBD2 (5 bases). The V end lost 3 bases, the J end lost 0 bases, and 9 bases lay between the germline ends. Germline CDR1 reads SGHRS; CDR2 reads YFSETQ. This CDR3 has 14 amino acids. CDR3 in amino acids: CASSSWTDQETQYF. In DNA, the CDR3 is TGCGCCAGCAGCTCCTGGACTGACCAAGAGACCCAGTACTTC.

The chain carries TRBV2 and TRBJ2-7; no clear D. The V gene lost 7 bases and the J gene lost 3 bases, with 10 bases spanning the gap. The CDR3 runs 12 residues. Germline V CDR1 and CDR2: SNHLY, FYNNEI. As DNA, the CDR3 is TGTGCCAGCAATACCCAGCTCTACGAGCAGTACTTC. Encoded protein: CASNTQLYEQYF.

The V call is TRBV7-3, the J call TRBJ1-1, with D hard to call. Per the germline V gene, CDR1 is SGHTA and CDR2 is FQGTGA. The CDR3 length is 13 residues. V lost 0 bases and J lost 4, with 6 bases in between. The CDR3 is CASSLTPSTEAFF. In nucleotides, the CDR3 is TGTGCCAGCAGCTTAACCCCGAGCACTGAAGCTTTCTTT.

The V and J genes are TRBV7-8 and TRBJ1-2; TRBD1 aligns across 7 bases. This CDR3 comprises 12 residues. Germline V gene data show CDR1 as SGHVS and CDR2 as FQNEAQ. Trimming removed 5 bases from V and 5 bases from J; junction bases left unmatched: 2. The CDR3 region has the DNA TGTGCCAGCAGCCCGACAGGGTATGGCTACACCTTC. It encodes CASSPTGYGYTF.

V is TRBV15 and J is TRBJ2-5; D uncertain. This CDR3 has 14 amino acids. Trimming took 0 bases from V and 4 from J, leaving 9 bases between them. CDR1 LNHNV and CDR2 YYDKDF come from the germline V gene (reference sequence). CDR3 sequence reads: CATSRDLAVETQYF. CDR3 bases: TGTGCCACCAGCAGAGATCTGGCAGTAGAGACCCAGTACTTC. The full variable domain, in which reference TRBV15 and TRBJ2-5 provide the parts outside the CDR3, is DAMVIQNPRYQVTQFGKPVTLSCSQTLNHNVMYWYQQKSSQAPKLLFHYYDKDFNNEADTPDNFQSRRPNTSFCFLDIRSPGLGDTAMYLCATSRDLAVETQYFGPGTRLLVL.

The chain is built from TRBV2 and TRBJ2-3; D is unclear. Germline CDR1 is SNHLY and CDR2 is FYNNEI. CDR3 length: 11 amino acids. Trimming stripped 6 bases from V and 4 bases from J, with 5 bases between. The CDR3 DNA is TGTGCCAGCAGGCTCTCAGATACGCAGTATTTT. As protein: CASRLSDTQYF.

The chain combines TRBV19 with TRBJ2-3; D is uncertain. CDR3 length: 15 amino acids. The V and J ends lost 6 bases and 0 bases respectively, with 13 bases between them. Germline-derived CDR1 and CDR2 are LNHDA and SQIVND (reference sequence). The CDR3 DNA reads as TGTGCCAGTAGGGCGGCAGCAGACAGCACAGATACGCAGTATTTT. Amino acids: CASRAAADSTDTQYF. Complete variable domain (other parts from reference TRBV19 and TRBJ2-3): DGGITQSPKYLFRKEGQNVTLSCEQNLNHDAMYWYRQDPGQGLRLIYYSQIVNDFQKGDIAEGYSVSREKKESFPLTVTSAQKNPTAFYLCASRAAADSTDTQYFGPGTRLTVL.

V usage is TRBV7-2 and J usage is TRBJ1-5; the D gene is possibly TRBD1 (6 bases). The V end lost 1 base, the J end lost 6 bases, and 10 bases lay between the germline ends. Germline assignment: CDR1 SGHTA and CDR2 FQGNSA. This CDR3 is 14 amino acids long. The CDR3 loop is CASSLGQGIQPQHF. CDR3 DNA sequence: TGTGCCAGCAGCTTAGGCCAGGGGATTCAGCCCCAGCATTTT.

J is TRBJ2-2 and V is TRBV9; no clear D. Germline loops: CDR1 SGDLS, CDR2 YYNGEE. This CDR3 has 14 residues. The germline V and J ends were trimmed by 2 bases and 5 bases, with 10 bases remaining between them. CDR3 sequence (DNA): TGTGCCAGCAGCGTCGCATCACATACCGGGGAGCTGTTTTTT. Protein: CASSVASHTGELFF.

The chain links TRBV7-2 to TRBJ2-4; TRBD1 agrees at 10 bases. The trim removed 0 bases at V and 6 bases at J, leaving 8 bases unmatched. The CDR3 consists of 17 residues. CDR1 SGHTA and CDR2 FQGNSA come from the germline V gene. The CDR3 sequence: CASSLAATGGAGNIQYF. The CDR3 nucleotides read TGTGCCAGCAGCTTAGCAGCGACAGGGGGCGCGGGAAACATTCAGTACTTC.

The gene calls are TRBV7-9 and TRBJ2-2; D is unclear. V was trimmed by 5 bases and J by 0 bases, leaving 10 bases between them. Germline values: CDR1 SEHNR, CDR2 FQNEAQ (reference sequence). The CDR3 runs to 15 residues. The CDR3 loop reads CASSALAPNTGELFF. The CDR3 nucleotides read TGTGCCAGCAGCGCCTTGGCCCCGAACACCGGGGAGCTGTTTTTT.

The chain joins TRBV11-3 to TRBJ2-7, with 7 bases that match TRBD1. The CDR3 sequence is 13 residues long. Per the germline V gene, CDR1 is SGHNT and CDR2 is YENEEA. The V segment lost 6 bases and the J segment 5 bases; nucleotides outside the gene matches: 7. In nucleotides, the CDR3 is TGTGCCAGCAGTACCTCGACAGGGAACGAGCAGTACTTC. Translating it yields CASSTSTGNEQYF.